This T cell receptor beta chain was sequenced in a study of shared clonotypes between healthy human individuals. Sequenced by immunoSEQ multiplex PCR; TCRdb stores in-frame clones only, minus some. Among a few million clones listed, roughly 92% were seen once. Donors were Caucasian adults residing in Nashville, Tennessee, USA. The length of the CDR3 is 15 residues. V lost 3 bases and J lost 2; bases outside the gene matches: 7. Per germline, CDR1 SGHTA and CDR2 FQGNSA. Sequencing was done on a sample of naive CD4+ T cells sorted from blood. Subset noted: CD45RA+ positively selected. The chain employs TRBV7-2 and TRBJ2-7, with TRBD2 identical over 7 bases. The source is a man aged 18-30 years in good health. CDR3 in amino acids: CASSFSLAETYEQYF. DNA of the CDR3: TGTGCCAGCAGCTTTAGTCTAGCGGAGACCTACGAGCAGTACTTC.